A selection of T cell receptor beta chains follows, all from one sample in a study of control samples from healthy donors and cancer patients. Generated by immunoSEQ multiplex PCR, the TCRdb table keeps only in-frame clones and is missing some. Altogether roughly 200,000 clones are present, 90% to 95% being singletons, with the ten largest covering more than 1.2%. The sequencing input was blood. Receptors originate from a man aged 18 to 30 in good health. CDR3s include the opening cysteine and the closing phenylalanine or tryptophan. Each record gives: clone size, J gene, V gene, D gene, CDR3 DNA, CDR3 protein. The D gene is left open where the match is weak. Clone size is shown for a subset of rows, as once, few, many or a class of expanded clone.

size: NA
J: TRBJ1-1
V: TRBV28
D: NA
DNA: TGTGCCAGCAGTCCTTGGGACACGAACACTGAAGCTTTCTTT
CDR3: CASSPWDTNTEAFF

size: once
J: TRBJ2-5
V: TRBV6-5
D: NA
DNA: TGTGCCAGCAGTCCCCGGGGTCAAGAGACCCAGTACTTC
CDR3: CASSPRGQETQYF

size: NA
J: TRBJ2-2
V: TRBV2
D: TRBD2
DNA: TGTGCCAGCGGGGGGAGCGGGGCTGCGAACACCGGGGAGCTGTTTTTT
CDR3: CASGGSGAANTGELFF

size: NA
J: TRBJ2-2
V: TRBV28
D: NA
DNA: TGTGCCAGCAGTCCTGGGGGGGCCGGGACCGGGGAGCTGTTTTTT
CDR3: CASSPGGAGTGELFF

size: NA
J: TRBJ1-6
V: TRBV6-5
D: TRBD1
DNA: TGTGCCAGCAGTATAGACAGGGGTGGATCACCCCTCCACTTT
CDR3: CASSIDRGGSPLHF

size: NA
J: TRBJ2-1
V: TRBV21-1
D: NA
DNA: TGTGCCAGCAGCAAAGCTGGGACAGTTCTTAGCTTCTACAATGAGCAGTTCTTC
CDR3: CASSKAGTVLSFYNEQFF

size: NA
J: TRBJ1-1
V: TRBV7-9
D: NA
DNA: TGTGCCAGCAGCTTAGATGGGGCGAACACTGAAGCTTTCTTT
CDR3: CASSLDGANTEAFF

size: NA
J: TRBJ1-6
V: TRBV5-8
D: NA
DNA: TGTGCCAGCAGCTCGGGCTACGGAAATTCACCCCTCCACTTT
CDR3: CASSSGYGNSPLHF

size: NA
J: TRBJ2-4
V: TRBV2
D: NA
DNA: TGTGCCAGCAGTCTTGAACTCGGCATTCAGTACTTC
CDR3: CASSLELGIQYF

size: NA
J: TRBJ1-1
V: TRBV5-6
D: TRBD1
DNA: TGTGCCAGCAGCTTGACCCTCGGGACAGGCCGTGAAGCTTTCTTT
CDR3: CASSLTLGTGREAFF

size: NA
J: TRBJ1-1
V: TRBV7-9
D: TRBD1
DNA: TGTGCCAGCAGCTTGACAGGGCCTAACACTGAAGCTTTCTTT
CDR3: CASSLTGPNTEAFF

size: once
J: TRBJ1-2
V: TRBV3-1/TRBV3-2
D: NA
DNA: TGTGCCAGCAGCCAAGGACGGACATGGAGCGGCTACACCTTC
CDR3: CASSQGRTWSGYTF

size: NA
J: TRBJ2-2
V: TRBV3-1/TRBV3-2
D: TRBD2
DNA: TGTGCCAGCAGCCTGGGACTAGCGGGCACCGGGGAGCTGTTTTTT
CDR3: CASSLGLAGTGELFF

size: NA
J: TRBJ1-1
V: TRBV10-3
D: NA
DNA: TGTGCCATCAGTGAGTTGCAGGGAACTGAAGCTTTCTTT
CDR3: CAISELQGTEAFF

size: NA
J: TRBJ1-4
V: TRBV28
D: NA
DNA: TGTGCCAGCAGTTTATTCTTGAGGGGAAAACTGTTTTTT
CDR3: CASSLFLRGKLFF

size: NA
J: TRBJ2-7
V: TRBV24-1
D: NA
DNA: TGTGCCACCAGTAACGGGGTTTACTACGAGCAGTACTTC
CDR3: CATSNGVYYEQYF

size: few
J: TRBJ2-7
V: TRBV7-6
D: TRBD1
DNA: TGTGCCAGCAGCCCCTTTGGGGGACAGGGGCCTTACGAGCAGTACTTC
CDR3: CASSPFGGQGPYEQYF

size: NA
J: TRBJ2-7
V: TRBV2
D: NA
DNA: TGTGCCAGCAGGGACAGCTACGAGCAGTACTTC
CDR3: CASRDSYEQYF

size: NA
J: TRBJ2-7
V: TRBV18
D: TRBD2
DNA: TGTGCCAGCGCGATGACTAGCTCAAGCTTCGAGCAGTACTTC
CDR3: CASAMTSSSFEQYF